This TCR beta chain was identified during a study of T cell responses to AZD1222 COVID-19 vaccine. In the study overall: Second-dose schedules of about 4 or about 12 weeks were combined.

As regards this clone: As yet, its antigen is unknown.

The CDR3 contains 14 residues. Per germline, CDR1 MRHNA and CDR2 SNTAGT. Trimming removed 4 bases from V and 2 bases from J; junction bases left unmatched: 1. Data came from immunoSEQ multiplex PCR; TCRdb stores just in-frame clones and leaves some out. Altogether roughly 100,000 clones are present, around 90% being singletons, with the ten largest covering about 5%. Overall study results and limits: Within unmutated variant regions lay the reported targets of nearly half of spike-specific TCRs. Most donors were white British and more were female, and clonal diversity was possibly underestimated. Without day 14 samples, only post-peak T cell repertoires were studied.

This sample comprised peripheral blood, obtained on day 0 of AZD1222 vaccination. This clonotype originated in an adult in good health. The chain recombines TRBV6-4 with TRBJ2-3; TRBD2 matches at 9 bases. CDR3 sequence: CASSGGGATDTQYF. DNA for the CDR3: TGTGCCAGCAGTGGCGGGGGGGCCACAGATACGCAGTATTTT.